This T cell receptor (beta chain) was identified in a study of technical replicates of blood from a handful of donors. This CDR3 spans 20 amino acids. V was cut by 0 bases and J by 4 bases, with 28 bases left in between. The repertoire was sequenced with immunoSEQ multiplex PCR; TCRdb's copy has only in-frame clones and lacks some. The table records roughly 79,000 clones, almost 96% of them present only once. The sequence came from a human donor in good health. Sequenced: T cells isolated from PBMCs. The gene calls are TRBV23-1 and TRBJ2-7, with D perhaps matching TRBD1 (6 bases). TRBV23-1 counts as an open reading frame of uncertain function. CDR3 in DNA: TGCGCCAGCAGTCAATCGTTATGTATCTGTAAGGGGACAATATATTACGAGCAGTACTTC. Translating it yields CASSQSLCICKGTIYYEQYF.